The clone carrying this T cell receptor (beta chain) came up a few times. Data came from immunoSEQ multiplex PCR; TCRdb stores just in-frame clones and leaves some out. The sample yields a few hundred thousand clones, about 86% seen once. The data were taken from a study of blood T cell repertoires in COVID-19. Study-wide context: Researchers got acute and convalescent COVID-19 samples from the United States, Italy and Spain.

Looked up from germline, CDR1 is MDHEN and CDR2 is SYDVKM. V gave up 7 bases and J gave up 4 bases, with 11 bases separating them. This CDR3 is built from 12 residues. The gene calls are TRBV28 and TRBJ2-7; unclear D gene. This clonotype was obtained from a middle-aged woman with acute COVID-19. The specimen sequenced was PBMCs or T cells enriched from blood (not recorded which). CDR3 loop: CASTTWPYEQYF. The CDR3 region has the DNA TGTGCCAGCACCACCTGGCCGTACGAGCAGTACTTC.